This entry lists 15 T cell receptor beta chains sequenced from one sample in a study of tumor-infiltrating lymphocytes in primary liver carcinoma. Alongside blood RNA obtained from unsorted whole blood, germline DNA was also extracted. cDNA specific to TCR beta was made from 500 ng of total RNA, with a constant-region primer employed for priming. Slightly modified ARM-PCR served as the procedure for the TCR beta libraries. These libraries came from three rounds of nested multiplex PCR. A C-beta reverse primer was combined with TRBV1-TRBV30 forward primers in the first two PCR rounds, and each round had 10 cycles. One entry per CDR3 protein results from TCRdb running MiXCR on the multiplex PCR reads. The sample carries 300,000 to 350,000 distinct CDR3 sequences, less than 65% recorded once. The source material was peripheral blood. The receptors shown here come from a man in his forties with primary liver carcinoma and hepatitis B virus infection.

The V call is TRBV11-2, the J call TRBJ2-3, with 7 bases fitting TRBD2. CDR1 SGHAT and CDR2 FQNNGV come from the germline V gene. This CDR3 has 15 residues. Germline trimming cut 5 bases from V and 12 bases from J; bases unmatched to any gene: 17. CDR3 residues: CASSPLRGGTGTQYF. CDR3 DNA sequence: TGTGCCAGCAGCCCCCTGCGCGGGGGAACAGGTACTCAGTATTTT.

Worth noting for this clonotype: Being one base from a much bigger clone, this may be a read error. The genes are TRBV6-1 and TRBJ2-5, with D possibly being TRBD1 or TRBD2 (6 bases each). V was clipped by 4 bases and J by 2 bases, with 14 bases between them. The V gene's germline CDR1 is MNHNS and CDR2 SASEGT. The CDR3 runs 15 residues. CDR3 in DNA: TGTGCCAGCAGTGCGCTTGCGGGGACACAAGAGACCCAGTACTTC. This gives the protein CASSALAGTQETQYF.

This clonotype has at least ten counts. The V gene is TRBV29-1, the J gene TRBJ2-3; D remains ambiguous. Germline assignment: CDR1 SQVTM and CDR2 ANQGSEA. There are 12 residues in the CDR3. V lost 3 bases and J 9 bases, leaving 13 bases between the germline ends. The CDR3 spells CSVEIGSFTQYF. Here the CDR3 DNA reads TGCAGCGTTGAGATTGGTAGCTTCACGCAGTATTTT.

About this clonotype itself: In this CDR3 the conserved last residue, phenylalanine or tryptophan, is missing, so a read error is likely. This chain joins TRBV4-1 and TRBJ2-7, with D unclear. The CDR3 is 17 residues long. Germline CDR1 is MGHRA and CDR2 is YSYEKL. V lost 1 base and J lost 2, with 18 bases in between. DNA of the CDR3: TGCGCCAGCAGCCAAGGCAGCTTTTCACGAAACCCCTACGAGCAGTACTTA. Protein sequence: CASSQGSFSRNPYEQYL.

In regard to this clonotype: A much larger clone lies one base from this, so it may be a read error. The chain uses TRBV12-3 or TRBV12-4 and TRBJ2-1; 9 positions match TRBD1. This CDR3 spans 12 amino acids. CDR3 sequence reads: CAGSLMSGQGFF. CDR3 sequence (DNA): TGTGCCGGCAGTTTAATGTCGGGACAGGGGTTCTTC.

On this clonotype itself: One end of the junction varies from germline; a read error may be responsible. The V and J genes are TRBV28 and TRBJ2-2, with D possibly TRBD2 on 6 matching bases. Germline lookup yields CDR1 MDHEN and CDR2 SYDVKM. The CDR3 has 15 residues. The CDR3 DNA follows: TGTGCCAGGAGTTTACCGGGAGCGCTCACCGGGGAGCTGTTTTTT. Encoded protein: CARSLPGALTGELFF. Looking up the rest from reference TRBV28 and TRBJ2-2 gives the full variable domain: DVKVTQSSRYLVKRTGEKVFLECVQDMDHENMFWYRQDPGLGLRLIYFSYDVKMKEKGDIPEGYSVSREKKERFSLILESASTNQTSMYLCARSLPGALTGELFFGEGSRLTVL.

Concerning this clonotype itself: The junction differs from germline at one of its ends, possibly a read error. V gene TRBV5-1 combines with J gene TRBJ2-1; D is unresolved. The CDR3 runs to 12 residues. Looked up from germline, CDR1 is SGHRS and CDR2 is YFSETQ. The CDR3 spells CASSLYPSEQIF. The CDR3 bases are TGTGCCAGCAGCTTGTACCCTAGTGAGCAGATCTTC.

For this clonotype: Possible read error: a much larger clone is one base away. This chain joins TRBV10-2 and TRBJ2-1, with 8 bases aligning to TRBD2. The germline gives CDR1 WSHSY, CDR2 SAAADI. The CDR3 has 14 residues. CDR3 sequence reads: CASRDAGGNNKQFF. CDR3 bases: TGCGCCAGCAGGGATGCGGGGGGTAACAATAAGCAGTTCTTC.

This chain connects TRBV28 to TRBJ2-7; weak D call: TRBD1 (5 bases). Germline V CDR1 and CDR2: MDHEN, SYDVKM. This CDR3 is built from 14 residues. Trimming cost V 5 bases and J 1 base, with 12 bases left between them. The CDR3, as DNA: TGTGCCAGCAGTCCAGGGCCCACGTCCTACGAGCAGTACTTC. Translating gives CASSPGPTSYEQYF.

In its sample, this clonotype was seen a few times. A much larger clone differs by one base, so this may be a read error. This chain joins TRBV6-6 and TRBJ2-3; 11 bases line up with TRBD2. Losses at the gene ends were 6 bases for V and 4 bases for J; bases not matched to a gene: 9. Germline V gene lookup returns CDR1 MNHNY and CDR2 SVGAGI (reference sequence). The CDR3 is made up of 16 amino acids. CDR3 nucleotides: TGTGCCAGCAGATACCAGCCGGGACTAGCGGCAGATACGCAGTATTTT. Translating gives CASRYQPGLAADTQYF.

Remarks on this clonotype: Sequence at one end of the junction differs from germline and may be a read error. This sequence joins TRBV7-2 and TRBJ2-7; 9 bases map to TRBD2. CDR1 and CDR2 (germline): SGHTA, FQGNSA. There are 14 residues in the CDR3. The CDR3 here is CASSLEVAGVEQYF. The CDR3 DNA reads as TGTGCCAGCAGCTTAGAAGTAGCGGGAGTTGAGCAATACTTC.

This clonotype occurred once. Relative to the germline gene, one junction end is altered; a read error may explain this. This chain joins TRBV14 and TRBJ2-1; TRBD2 agrees at 9 bases. CDR1 is SGHDN and CDR2 is FVKESK in the germline V gene. The CDR3 spans 17 residues. The CDR3 DNA reads as TGTGCCAGCAACCAAGGAAAATCAGCGGGAGGTCGACCTGAGCAGTTCTTC. As protein: CASNQGKSAGGRPEQFF.

Many counts were recorded for this clonotype. The genes are TRBV5-4 and TRBJ2-2; 8 bases are shared with TRBD2. V was pared by 0 bases and J by 3 bases, with 10 bases of the junction left unmatched. The CDR3 loop spans 18 amino acids. The germline gives CDR1 SGHNT, CDR2 YYREEE (reference sequence). CDR3 residues: CASSLAGTSGRYTGELFF. Here the CDR3 DNA reads TGTGCCAGCAGCTTGGCCGGCACTAGCGGTAGATACACCGGGGAGCTGTTTTTT.

This clonotype has just one count. Relative to the germline gene, one junction end is altered; a read error may explain this. The CDR3 here is CASSSRGSNYKQYF. The DNA of the CDR3 is TGTGCCAGCAGCTCAAGAGGGAGTAACTACAAGCAGTACTTC. The chain couples TRBV11-1 to TRBJ2-7; possible D gene TRBD2, 5 bases. From germline, CDR1 is SGHAT and CDR2 FQDESV (reference sequence). The CDR3 is made up of 14 amino acids.

This clonotype has at least ten counts. The chain carries TRBV28 and TRBJ1-2, with D hard to call. The V gene lost 5 bases and the J gene lost 4 bases, with 8 bases spanning the gap. CDR3 length: 12 amino acids. CDR1 and CDR2 from the germline V gene are MDHEN and SYDVKM. The CDR3 sequence: CASSIRLYGYTF. The CDR3 nucleotides are TGTGCCAGCAGTATTAGACTCTATGGCTACACCTTC.